The 18 T cell receptor beta chains below come from one sample, sequenced in a study of blood T cell repertoires in COVID-19. Sequenced by immunoSEQ multiplex PCR; TCRdb stores in-frame clones only, minus some. The profile shows under 80,000 clones, roughly four fifths of them singletons. The specimen sequenced was peripheral blood. All receptors come from a woman aged 55-70 years with acute or convalescent COVID-19.

The chain has TRBV6-5 and TRBJ1-1; 11 bases fit TRBD1. The CDR3 length is 12 residues. Looked up from germline, CDR1 is MNHEY and CDR2 is SVGAGI. Trimming took 0 bases from V and 13 from J; bases not matched to a gene: 1. The CDR3 protein is CASSYSDRGLFF. CDR3 coding DNA: TGTGCCAGCAGTTACTCGGACAGGGGGCTTTTCTTT.

V is TRBV6-1 and J is TRBJ2-2, with D possibly TRBD1 on 6 matching bases. Germline loops: CDR1 MNHNS, CDR2 SASEGT. V was pared by 2 bases and J by 5 bases, with 12 bases between. The CDR3 is made up of 15 amino acids. For the CDR3, the DNA is TGTGCCAGCAGTGAACCTGGGGGCGAAACCGGGGAGCTGTTTTTT. Translating it yields CASSEPGGETGELFF.

The V call is TRBV12-3 or TRBV12-4, the J call TRBJ2-7, with a tentative D call TRBD2 (5 bases). Trimming stripped 7 bases from V and 5 bases from J, with 15 bases between. The CDR3 contains 13 residues. The CDR3 loop is CASKGLAGNEQYF. In DNA, the CDR3 is TGTGCCAGCAAAGGGCTAGCCGGCAACGAGCAGTACTTC.

The chain employs TRBV27 and TRBJ1-1, with 9 bases lining up with TRBD1. The CDR3 consists of 12 residues. Germline V gene lookup returns CDR1 MNHEY and CDR2 SMNVEV (reference sequence). The V and J ends lost 11 bases and 4 bases, in that order; junction bases with no gene match: 5. CDR3 DNA sequence: TGTGCCCGAACGGGACAGGGCACTGAAGCTTTCTTT. Protein product: CARTGQGTEAFF.

The V gene is TRBV29-1, the J gene TRBJ1-1; TRBD1 matches at 7 bases. The CDR3 consists of 14 residues. V trimming: 4 bases; J trimming: 1 base; junction bases outside the gene matches: 6. Germline CDR1 is SQVTM and CDR2 is ANQGSEA. The CDR3 reads CSVALDRRNTEAFF. The CDR3 nucleotides read TGCAGCGTTGCCCTGGACAGGAGGAACACTGAAGCTTTCTTT. The whole variable domain, remainder taken from reference TRBV29-1 and TRBJ1-1, is SAVISQKPSRDICQRGTSLTIQCQVDSQVTMMFWYRQQPGQSLTLIATANQGSEATYESGFVIDKFPISRPNLTFSTLTVSNMSPEDSSIYLCSVALDRRNTEAFFGQGTRLTVV.

The chain uses TRBV9 and TRBJ2-1, with 11 positions matching TRBD2. Germline assignment: CDR1 SGDLS and CDR2 YYNGEE. V lost 3 bases and J lost 0; bases outside the gene matches: 5. The length of the CDR3 is 17 residues. The DNA of the CDR3 is TGTGCCAGCAGCGGACTAGCGGGATACTTCTCCTACAATGAGCAGTTCTTC. Translated: CASSGLAGYFSYNEQFF.

This clone was detected only a few times. This chain links TRBV11-2 with TRBJ1-1, with D possibly matching TRBD1 (5 bases). Trimming shortened V by 0 bases and J by 7 bases, and 9 bases separated the two germline ends. The germline V gene has CDR1 SGHAT and CDR2 FQNNGV. CDR3 length: 13 amino acids. CDR3 loop: CASSLESGGEAFF. CDR3 DNA sequence: TGTGCCAGCAGCTTAGAGTCCGGGGGTGAAGCTTTCTTT.

J is TRBJ1-2 and V is TRBV19; 9 bases fit TRBD1. Germline values: CDR1 LNHDA, CDR2 SQIVND (reference sequence). The trim removed 9 bases at V and 3 bases at J, leaving 14 bases unmatched. This CDR3 is 16 amino acids long. CDR3 protein: CASSRRDRDSDYGYTF. The CDR3 DNA follows: TGTGCCAGCTCGAGACGGGACAGGGATAGTGACTATGGCTACACCTTC.

The chain uses TRBV6-1 and TRBJ2-7; D perhaps matches TRBD1 (7 bases). Looked up from germline, CDR1 is MNHNS and CDR2 is SASEGT. Trimming took 7 bases from V and 7 from J, leaving 17 bases between them. The CDR3 spans 13 residues. The CDR3, as DNA: TGTGCCAGCACCCAAGGACCAGGGGGGGAGCAGTACTTC. Translated: CASTQGPGGEQYF.

The chain joins TRBV27 to TRBJ1-2; 8 bases match TRBD1. This CDR3 comprises 14 residues. The ends lost 5 bases at V and 7 bases at J; junction bases unmatched: 9. Per germline, CDR1 MNHEY and CDR2 SMNVEV (reference sequence). CDR3 coding DNA: TGTGCCAGCAGTCCCGGACAGGGAATAGGTGGCTACACCTTC. It encodes CASSPGQGIGGYTF.

The chain joins TRBV30 to TRBJ1-4, with a possible D match to TRBD1 (6 bases). Looked up from germline, CDR1 is GTSNPN and CDR2 is SVGIG (reference sequence). CDR3 length: 19 amino acids. The V gene lost 2 bases and the J gene lost 1 base, with 23 bases spanning the gap. CDR3 residues: CAWSSLRGGYRRTNEKLFF. The CDR3, as DNA: TGTGCCTGGAGTTCCTTGAGGGGGGGCTATAGAAGAACTAATGAAAAACTGTTTTTT.

V usage is TRBV6-5 and J usage is TRBJ2-7; 10 bases agree with TRBD1. The length of the CDR3 is 14 residues. CDR1 and CDR2 (germline): MNHEY, SVGAGI. V shed 6 bases and J 6 bases; nucleotides not matched to a gene: 8. The CDR3 is CASRGTGESSEQYF. The DNA of the CDR3 is TGTGCCAGCAGAGGGACAGGGGAGAGTTCCGAGCAGTACTTC.

The rearrangement links TRBV24-1 to TRBJ1-1; 9 bases fit TRBD1. Germline V gene sequence: CDR1 KGHDR, CDR2 SFDVKD. The CDR3 contains 15 residues. V lost 4 bases to trimming and J lost 4 bases; unmatched junction nucleotides: 6. CDR3 in DNA: TGTGCCACCAGTGACTCGGGACAGGGAGCCACTGAAGCTTTCTTT. Translation gives CATSDSGQGATEAFF.

This chain joins TRBV5-1 and TRBJ1-2; TRBD1 matches at 8 bases. Germline V lookup: CDR1 SGHRS, CDR2 YFSETQ. This CDR3 has 13 residues. V lost 4 bases to trimming and J lost 8 bases; unmatched junction nucleotides: 7. The CDR3 loop reads CASSLPQGEGYTF. In nucleotides, the CDR3 is TGCGCCAGCAGCCTACCACAGGGGGAGGGCTACACCTTC. The entire variable domain, with the rest obtained from reference TRBV5-1 and TRBJ1-2, is as follows: KAGVTQTPRYLIKTRGQQVTLSCSPISGHRSVSWYQQTPGQGLQFLFEYFSETQRNKGNFPGRFSGRQFSNSRSEMNVSTLELGDSALYLCASSLPQGEGYTFGSGTRLTVV.

DNA for the CDR3: TGTGCCAGCAGGGAGGACAGCTACACTGAAGCTTTCTTT. Protein: CASREDSYTEAFF. The V and J genes are TRBV12-3 or TRBV12-4 and TRBJ1-1, with D tentatively TRBD1 (6 bases). V gave up 6 bases and J gave up 3 bases, with 11 bases separating them. CDR3 length: 13 residues.

The genes are TRBV6-5 and TRBJ1-2; TRBD1 matches 9 bases. The CDR3 length is 14 residues. The V and J ends lost 4 bases and 4 bases, in that order; junction bases with no gene match: 4. The germline V gene encodes CDR1 MNHEY and CDR2 SVGAGI. Here the CDR3 reads CASSSVTGGYGYTF. CDR3 sequence (DNA): TGTGCCAGCAGTTCCGTGACAGGGGGCTATGGCTACACCTTC.

This chain joins TRBV12-5 and TRBJ2-3, with D possibly being TRBD1 (5 bases). This CDR3 region has 13 residues. Trimming stripped 5 bases from V and 4 bases from J, with 10 bases between. Germline V gene sequence: CDR1 LGHNT, CDR2 FRNRAP. The CDR3 DNA reads as TGTGCTAGTGGTATACAGGTTTCAGATACGCAGTATTTT. Translation: CASGIQVSDTQYF.

The CDR3 is CASSQTSGLAGKNEQFF. The CDR3 DNA sequence: TGTGCCAGCAGCCAAACCTCGGGACTAGCGGGGAAAAATGAGCAGTTCTTC. The chain uses TRBV4-2 and TRBJ2-1, with TRBD2 matching 13 bases. Germline CDR1 reads LGHNA; CDR2 reads YNFKEQ. Trimming took 2 bases from V and 7 from J; bases not matched to a gene: 8. This CDR3 has 17 amino acids.